The 7 T cell receptor beta chains below were found in one sample sequenced in a study of blood T cell repertoires in COVID-19 (dated by TCRdb to about 2020). Receptor libraries were prepared by the immunoSEQ multiplex PCR assay. The immuneACCESS repertoire file appears here via TCRdb, limited to in-frame rearrangements. These files lack a portion of the clones; in checked studies, under half of the deficit traces to unresolved V genes, and the cause of the others is not known. In all, the sample holds about 190,000 clones, and approximately 84% of those were seen once. The ten largest clones represent 3.2% of the sample. The sample taken for sequencing was PBMCs or T cells enriched from blood (not recorded which). The receptors here all came from a woman in her thirties who had recovered from COVID-19.

The rearrangement joins TRBV30 to TRBJ1-3; no firm D call. The V end was cut by 3 bases, the J end by 0 bases, with 9 bases between. CDR3 length: 14 residues. Germline assignment: CDR1 GTSNPN and CDR2 SVGIG (reference sequence). The CDR3 region has the DNA TGTGCCTGGAGCCGAGGGAACTCTGGAAACACCATATATTTT. Its protein product is CAWSRGNSGNTIYF.

The chain has TRBV7-8 and TRBJ2-7; 7 bases map to TRBD1. The germline gives CDR1 SGHVS, CDR2 FQNEAQ. This CDR3 is built from 14 residues. V shed 3 bases and J 2 bases; nucleotides not matched to a gene: 4. The CDR3 nucleotides read TGTGCCAGCAGCTTTTCAACAGGGGCCTACGAGCAGTACGTC. As protein: CASSFSTGAYEQYV.

This sequence joins TRBV4-1 and TRBJ2-7, with 12 bases aligning to TRBD2. CDR1 and CDR2 (germline): MGHRA, YSYEKL. There are 16 residues in the CDR3. J lost 5 bases, V lost 2 bases, and 7 bases had no gene match. The CDR3 nucleotides read TGCGCCAGCAGCCAACCGACTAGCGGGAGTAGGAACGAGCAGTACTTC. This gives the protein CASSQPTSGSRNEQYF.

The rearrangement links TRBV3-1 (or the pseudogene TRBV3-2) to TRBJ1-1, with D uncertain. This CDR3 is built from 12 residues. V was pared by 0 bases and J by 6 bases, with 5 bases between. Germline assignment: CDR1 LGHDT and CDR2 YNNKEL (reference sequence). The CDR3 is CASSQDLSEAFF. DNA for the CDR3: TGTGCCAGCAGCCAAGATCTATCTGAAGCTTTCTTT.

This clone was seen only once. V is TRBV27 and J is TRBJ1-5; 9 bases line up with TRBD1. There are 14 residues in the CDR3. Per the germline V gene, CDR1 is MNHEY and CDR2 is SMNVEV (reference sequence). With V trimmed by 5 bases and J by 7 bases, 6 bases remained unmatched. CDR3 in amino acids: CASSSTGGWQPQHF. DNA for the CDR3: TGTGCCAGCAGTAGCACAGGGGGCTGGCAGCCCCAGCATTTT.

This chain uses TRBV5-4 with TRBJ2-1, with D possibly being TRBD1 (5 bases). The CDR3 length is 14 residues. Germline V gene lookup returns CDR1 SGHNT and CDR2 YYREEE (reference sequence). V lost 3 bases and J lost 5, with 12 bases in between. The CDR3 nucleotides read TGTGCCAGCAGCTCGCCGGGCAGGGACAATGAGCAGTTCTTC. Residues: CASSSPGRDNEQFF. Full variable domain (missing parts from reference TRBV5-4 and TRBJ2-1): ETGVTQSPTHLIKTRGQQVTLRCSSQSGHNTVSWYQQALGQGPQFIFQYYREEENGRGNFPPRFSGLQFPNYSSELNVNALELDDSALYLCASSSPGRDNEQFFGPGTRLTVL.

V is TRBV5-1 and J is TRBJ1-6; 9 nucleotides match TRBD1. This CDR3 has 16 residues. CDR1 and CDR2 (germline): SGHRS, YFSETQ. V lost 3 bases, J lost 14 bases, and 15 bases stayed unmatched. The DNA of the CDR3 is TGCGCCAGCAGCTCGTCCGCCGGGACAGGGACGTTCACCCTCCACTTT. Protein product: CASSSSAGTGTFTLHF.